This record looks at one T cell receptor (beta chain) sequence and its context. This record comes from a study of blood T cell repertoires in COVID-19. Produced via immunoSEQ multiplex PCR; TCRdb's table is partial and in-frame only. In the table there are around 95,000 clones, around four fifths of which are singletons. The CDR3 covers 12 residues. CDR1 LNHDA and CDR2 SQIVND come from the germline V gene (reference sequence). The V end was cut by 5 bases, the J end by 7 bases, with 9 bases between. The TCR comes from a woman in her sixties or seventies with acute or convalescent COVID-19. J is TRBJ2-1 and V is TRBV19; unclear D gene. Material: peripheral blood. The CDR3 region is CASSPRLNEQFF. In DNA, the CDR3 is TGTGCCAGTAGTCCCAGGTTGAATGAGCAGTTCTTC.